This TCR beta chain was captured by sequencing in a study of OX40 agonist ivuxolimab in advanced cancers. Across the whole study: Those treated in dose escalation had hepatocellular carcinoma, melanoma, renal cell cancer or head and neck cancer. The study, taken as a whole, reports: Dosing at 0.1 to 3.0 mg/kg was accompanied by clonal expansion of CD4+ and CD8+ blood T cells by week 6.

The assay was immunoSEQ multiplex PCR, and TCRdb's table has in-frame clones only and misses some. The sample includes 90,000 to 100,000 clones, roughly 80% of them seen just once. This clone is a singleton in its sample. Its antigen remains unknown. Autoimmune disease history or systemic immunosuppression disqualified patients. The CDR3 is made up of 12 amino acids. Trimming shortened V by 3 bases and J by 5 bases, and 8 bases separated the two germline ends. CDR1 and CDR2 from the germline V gene are KGHSH and LQKENI. V and J are TRBV18 and TRBJ2-7; D remains ambiguous. This TCR was sampled from an adult with an advanced solid tumor such as melanoma, head and neck, liver or kidney cancer. Source: CD4+ or CD8+ T cells sorted from blood, taken in a trial of the OX40 agonist ivuxolimab. The DNA for the CDR3 is TGTGCCAGCTCACCCAGAGAGCACGAGCAGTACTTC. Protein sequence: CASSPREHEQYF.